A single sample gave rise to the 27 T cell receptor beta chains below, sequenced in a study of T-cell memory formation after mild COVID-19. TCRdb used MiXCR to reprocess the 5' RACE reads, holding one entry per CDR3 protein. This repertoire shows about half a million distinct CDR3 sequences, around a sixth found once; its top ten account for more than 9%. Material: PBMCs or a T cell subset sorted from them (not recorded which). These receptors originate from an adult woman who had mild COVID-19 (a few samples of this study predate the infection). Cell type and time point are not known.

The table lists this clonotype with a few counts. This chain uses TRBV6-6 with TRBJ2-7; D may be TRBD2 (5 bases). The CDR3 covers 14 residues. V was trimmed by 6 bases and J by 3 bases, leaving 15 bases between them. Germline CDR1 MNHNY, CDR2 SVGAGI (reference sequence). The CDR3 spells CASRHPDSLYEQYF. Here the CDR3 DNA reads TGTGCCAGCAGACACCCGGACTCCCTCTACGAGCAGTACTTC.

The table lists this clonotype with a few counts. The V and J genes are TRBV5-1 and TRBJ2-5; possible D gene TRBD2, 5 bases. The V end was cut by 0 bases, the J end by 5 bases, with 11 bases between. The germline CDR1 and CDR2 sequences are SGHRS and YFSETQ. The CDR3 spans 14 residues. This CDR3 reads CASSLVPSSETQYF. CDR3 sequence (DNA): TGCGCCAGCAGCTTGGTGCCTAGCAGCGAGACCCAGTACTTC.

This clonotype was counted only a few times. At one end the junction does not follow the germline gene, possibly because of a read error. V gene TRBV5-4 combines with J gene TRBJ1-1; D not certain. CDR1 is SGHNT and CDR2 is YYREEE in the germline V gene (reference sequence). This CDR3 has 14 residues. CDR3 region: CASTLGHENTEAFF. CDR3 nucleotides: TGTGCCAGCACCTTGGGTCATGAGAACACTGAAGCTTTCTTT.

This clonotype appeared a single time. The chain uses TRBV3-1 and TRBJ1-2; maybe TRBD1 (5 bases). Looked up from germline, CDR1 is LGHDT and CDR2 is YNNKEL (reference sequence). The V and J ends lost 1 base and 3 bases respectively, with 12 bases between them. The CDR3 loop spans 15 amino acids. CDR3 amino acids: CASSQGFTGDYGYTF. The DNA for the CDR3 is TGTGCCAGCAGCCAAGGTTTTACGGGGGACTATGGCTACACCTTC.

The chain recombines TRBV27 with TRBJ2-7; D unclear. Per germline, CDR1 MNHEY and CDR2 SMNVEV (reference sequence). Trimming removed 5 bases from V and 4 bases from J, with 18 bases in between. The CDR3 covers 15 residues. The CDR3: CASSPRVFAVYEQYF. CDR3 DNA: TGTGCCAGCAGTCCAAGGGTTTTCGCAGTTTACGAGCAGTACTTC.

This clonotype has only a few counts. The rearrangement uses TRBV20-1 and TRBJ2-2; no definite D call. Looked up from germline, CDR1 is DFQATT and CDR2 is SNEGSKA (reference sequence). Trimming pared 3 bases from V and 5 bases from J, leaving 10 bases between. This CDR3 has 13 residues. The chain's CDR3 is CSASEGSTGELFF. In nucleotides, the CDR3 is TGCAGTGCTAGCGAAGGTTCGACCGGGGAGCTGTTTTTT.

In nucleotides, the CDR3 is TGTGCCAGCAGTTACGGGACAGGGGTAGGCTACTATGGCTACACCTTC. Its protein is CASSYGTGVGYYGYTF. The chain has TRBV6-5 and TRBJ1-2; 10 bases line up with TRBD1. The CDR3 spans 16 residues. Unmatched junction bases numbered 6, after V lost 2 bases and J lost 3 bases. The germline V gene encodes CDR1 MNHEY and CDR2 SVGAGI.

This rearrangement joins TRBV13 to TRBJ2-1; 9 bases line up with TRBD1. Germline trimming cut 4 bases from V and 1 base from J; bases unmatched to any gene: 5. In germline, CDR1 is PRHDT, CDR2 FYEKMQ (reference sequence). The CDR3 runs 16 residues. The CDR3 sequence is CASSSGQGGSYNEQFF. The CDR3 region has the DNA TGTGCCAGCAGCTCGGGACAGGGTGGGTCCTACAATGAGCAGTTCTTC. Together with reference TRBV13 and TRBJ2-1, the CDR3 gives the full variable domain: AAGVIQSPRHLIKEKRETATLKCYPIPRHDTVYWYQQGPGQDPQFLISFYEKMQSDKGSIPDRFSAQQFSDYHSELNMSSLELGDSALYFCASSSGQGGSYNEQFFGPGTRLTVL.

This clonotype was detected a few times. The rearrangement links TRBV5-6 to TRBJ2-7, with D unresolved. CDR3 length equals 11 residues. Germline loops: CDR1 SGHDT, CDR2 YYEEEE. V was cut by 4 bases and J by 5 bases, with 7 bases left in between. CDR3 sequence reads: CASSSFHEQYF. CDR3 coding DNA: TGTGCCAGCAGCAGTTTCCACGAGCAGTACTTC.

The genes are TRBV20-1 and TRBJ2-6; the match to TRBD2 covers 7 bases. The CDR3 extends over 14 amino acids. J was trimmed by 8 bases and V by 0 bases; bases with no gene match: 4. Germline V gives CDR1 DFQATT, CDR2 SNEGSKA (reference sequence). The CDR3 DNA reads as TGCAGTGCTAGAGATTGGGGGGGGACCAACGTCCTGACTTTC. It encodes CSARDWGGTNVLTF.

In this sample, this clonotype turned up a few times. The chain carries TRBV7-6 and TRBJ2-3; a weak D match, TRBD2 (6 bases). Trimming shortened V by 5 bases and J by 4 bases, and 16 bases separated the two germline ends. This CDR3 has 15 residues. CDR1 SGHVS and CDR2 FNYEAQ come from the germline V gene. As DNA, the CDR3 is TGTGCCAGCAGCCCCGAGGGCGGGGAGGCAGATACGCAGTATTTT. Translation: CASSPEGGEADTQYF.

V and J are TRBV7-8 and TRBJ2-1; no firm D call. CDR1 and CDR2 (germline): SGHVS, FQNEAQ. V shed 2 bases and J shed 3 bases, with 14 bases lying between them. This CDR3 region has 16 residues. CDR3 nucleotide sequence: TGTGCCAGCAGCTTAAACCCGGGCCCCTTCTACAATGAGCAGTTCTTC. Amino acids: CASSLNPGPFYNEQFF.

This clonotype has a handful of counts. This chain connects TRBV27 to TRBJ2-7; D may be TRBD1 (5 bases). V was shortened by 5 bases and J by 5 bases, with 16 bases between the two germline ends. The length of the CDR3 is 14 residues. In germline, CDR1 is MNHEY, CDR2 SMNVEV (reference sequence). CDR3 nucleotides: TGTGCCAGCAGTGTAGGGCAGGGTCACCACGAGCAGTACTTC. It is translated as CASSVGQGHHEQYF.

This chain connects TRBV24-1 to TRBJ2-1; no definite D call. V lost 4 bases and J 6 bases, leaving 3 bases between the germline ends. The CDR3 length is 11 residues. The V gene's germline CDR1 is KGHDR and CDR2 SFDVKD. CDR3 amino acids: CATSDINEQFF. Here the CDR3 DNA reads TGTGCCACCAGTGACATCAATGAGCAGTTCTTC.

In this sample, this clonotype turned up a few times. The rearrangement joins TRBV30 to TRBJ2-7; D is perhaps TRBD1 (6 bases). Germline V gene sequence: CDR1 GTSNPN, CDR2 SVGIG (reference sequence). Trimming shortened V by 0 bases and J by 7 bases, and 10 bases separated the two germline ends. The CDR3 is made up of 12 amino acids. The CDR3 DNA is TGTGCCTGGAGTGTACAGGGTGGGGAGCAGTACTTC. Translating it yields CAWSVQGGEQYF.

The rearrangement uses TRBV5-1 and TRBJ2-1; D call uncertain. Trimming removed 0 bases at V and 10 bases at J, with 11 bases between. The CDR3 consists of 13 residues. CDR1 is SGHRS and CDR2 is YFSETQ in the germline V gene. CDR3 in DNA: TGCGCCAGCAGCTTGGCCCAGGCGGCCGAGCAGTTCTTC. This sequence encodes CASSLAQAAEQFF.

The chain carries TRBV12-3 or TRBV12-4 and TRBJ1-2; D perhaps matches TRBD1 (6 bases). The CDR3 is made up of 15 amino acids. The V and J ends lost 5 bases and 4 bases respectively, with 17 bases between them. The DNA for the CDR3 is TGTGCCAGCAGTGACCTTACGGGGGCACTCTATGGCTACACCTTC. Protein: CASSDLTGALYGYTF.

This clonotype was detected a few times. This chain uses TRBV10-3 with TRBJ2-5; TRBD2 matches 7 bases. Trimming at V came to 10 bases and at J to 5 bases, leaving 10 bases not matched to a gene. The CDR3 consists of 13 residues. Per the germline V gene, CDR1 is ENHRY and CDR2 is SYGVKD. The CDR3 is CASMSGGRETQYF. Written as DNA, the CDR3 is TGTGCCAGCATGTCGGGGGGACGGGAGACCCAGTACTTC.

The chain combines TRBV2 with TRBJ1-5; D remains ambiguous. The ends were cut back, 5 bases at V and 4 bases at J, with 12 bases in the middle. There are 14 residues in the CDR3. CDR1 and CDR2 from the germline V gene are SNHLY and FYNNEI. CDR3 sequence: CASSSQNLNQPQHF. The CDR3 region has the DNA TGTGCCAGCAGTAGCCAGAACCTTAATCAGCCCCAGCATTTT.

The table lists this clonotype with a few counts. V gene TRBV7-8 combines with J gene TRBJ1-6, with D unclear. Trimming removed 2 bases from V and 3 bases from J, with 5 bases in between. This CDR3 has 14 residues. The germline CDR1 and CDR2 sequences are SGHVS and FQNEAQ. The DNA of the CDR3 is TGTGCCAGCAGCTTAAACTACTATAATTCACCCCTCCACTTT. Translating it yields CASSLNYYNSPLHF.

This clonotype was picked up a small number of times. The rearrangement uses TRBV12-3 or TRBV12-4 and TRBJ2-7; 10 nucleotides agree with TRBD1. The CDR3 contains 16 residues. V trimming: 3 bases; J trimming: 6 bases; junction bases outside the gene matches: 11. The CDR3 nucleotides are TGTGCCAGCAGTTTCCGGTTGTGGGACAGGGGTCGCGAGCAGTACTTC. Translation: CASSFRLWDRGREQYF.

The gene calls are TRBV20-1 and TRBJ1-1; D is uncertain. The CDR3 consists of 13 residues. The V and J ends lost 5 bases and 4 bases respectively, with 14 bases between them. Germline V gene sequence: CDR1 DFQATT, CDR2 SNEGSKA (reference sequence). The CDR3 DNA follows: TGCAGTGCTCTGAGCGGGCTGGGCACTGAAGCTTTCTTT. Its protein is CSALSGLGTEAFF.

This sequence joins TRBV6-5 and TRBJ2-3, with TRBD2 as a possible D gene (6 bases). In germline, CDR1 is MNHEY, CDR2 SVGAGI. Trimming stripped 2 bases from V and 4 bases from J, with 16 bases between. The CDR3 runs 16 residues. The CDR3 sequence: CASSYPGDGVADTQYF. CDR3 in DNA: TGTGCCAGCAGTTACCCGGGGGACGGGGTTGCAGATACGCAGTATTTT.

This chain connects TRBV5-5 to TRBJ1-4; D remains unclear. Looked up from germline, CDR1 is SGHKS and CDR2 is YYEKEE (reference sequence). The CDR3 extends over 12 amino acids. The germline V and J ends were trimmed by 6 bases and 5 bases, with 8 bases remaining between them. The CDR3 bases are TGTGCCAGCAATCCGCCCAATGAAAAACTGTTTTTT. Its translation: CASNPPNEKLFF.

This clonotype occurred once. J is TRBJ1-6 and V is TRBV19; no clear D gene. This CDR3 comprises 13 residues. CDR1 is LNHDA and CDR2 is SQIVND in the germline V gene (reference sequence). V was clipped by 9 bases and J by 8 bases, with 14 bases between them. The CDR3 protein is CASNGGGHSPLHF. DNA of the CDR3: TGTGCCAGCAACGGAGGAGGGCATTCACCCCTCCACTTT.

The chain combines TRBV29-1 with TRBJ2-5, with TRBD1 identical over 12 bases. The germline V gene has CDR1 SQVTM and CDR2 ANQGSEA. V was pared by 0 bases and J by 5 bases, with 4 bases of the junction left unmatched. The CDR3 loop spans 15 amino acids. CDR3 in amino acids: CSVEDRGTGGETQYF. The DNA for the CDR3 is TGCAGCGTTGAAGATCGAGGGACAGGGGGCGAGACCCAGTACTTC.

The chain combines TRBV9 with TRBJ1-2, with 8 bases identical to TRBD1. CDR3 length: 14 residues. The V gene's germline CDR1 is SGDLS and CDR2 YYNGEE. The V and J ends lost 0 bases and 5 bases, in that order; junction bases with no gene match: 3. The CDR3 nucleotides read TGTGCCAGCAGCGTAGATGACAGGGGATATGGCTACACCTTC. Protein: CASSVDDRGYGYTF.